This T cell receptor (beta chain) appears in the sequencing data of a study of T cells after posttransplantation cyclophosphamide (TCRdb year 2016). Background for the entire study: Using TRB sequencing, the study followed how the T cell repertoire reconstituted after myeloablative bone marrow transplantation in which posttransplantation cyclophosphamide served as GVHD prophylaxis. Samples from roughly 35 PTCy-treated patients, along with samples from roughly 15 of their related bone marrow donors, underwent antigen receptor sequencing. Blood from all 35 or so PTCy patients who had 1-year posttransplant specimens underwent TRB sequencing. Up to roughly 3 additional blood samples from 2 to 5.2 years after transplant were also TRB-sequenced in 3 patients, as was pretransplant blood from a handful of patients. Because TRA and TRB clonality correlated tightly in eight or nine samples, later TCR analyses were limited to TRB. Public TRB sequences were checked against a database of over 3,600 sequences associated with responses to pathogens, tumor antigens, self-antigens and alloantigens. Study-level results and caveats: The TRB repertoires of T cells infiltrating skin or the GI tract showed only limited overlap with the TRB repertoires found in blood. Across a few dozen patients, TRB clonality was highly associated with recipient CMV seropositivity and CMV reactivation, and diversity in PTCy patients was similar to diversity in CNI/methotrexate controls. At 1-2 months, donor-recipient similarity was low but rose over the first year, and the later blood repertoires were often dominated by donor CD8+ memory clones.

Taken from cysteine to phenylalanine, the CDR3 has 16 residues. The CDR3 DNA has 48 bases and is translated from base 1. CDR1 MGHRA and CDR2 YSYEKL were looked up in the germline V gene. The germline ends are 15 bases apart after V is trimmed by 0 bases and J by 6 bases. This clone occurred once. Its antigen specificity is not known. The sample holds no much larger clone one base away, and base qualities are not on file. The control cohort consisted of around twelve patients who had myeloablative marrow transplants with methotrexate plus a calcineurin inhibitor and who were sampled 1 year after transplant. Peripheral blood and bone marrow mononuclear cells were isolated by Ficoll-Hypaque density centrifugation and cryopreserved. TRB sequencing used genomic DNA with the immunoSEQ assay at survey resolution or the hsTCRB kit. For the original study's pipeline: The immunoSEQ software was used for initial read processing, and the LymphoSeq R package was used for repertoire analyses. Clonality was computed as 1 minus normalized Shannon entropy; Gini coefficient was also calculated for each TRB dataset. To infer phenotypes in unsorted samples, TRB sequences from sorted subsets of the recipient or donor were mapped onto unsorted samples from the same recipient. As stored in TCRdb, this immuneACCESS dataset retains in-frame rearrangements with V and J assigned. A fraction of the clones does not appear; measured against another copy, unresolved V genes explain less than half of the discrepancy, and the remainder lacks a known reason. From that table come the V and J calls and clone size; the DNA was used to work out D and trimming. Counted in this sample were about 20,000 clones; roughly nine tenths of them appeared once. The top ten clonotypes cover 1.9% of the sample.

This sequence was found in a female patient aged 25-40 years who received an allogeneic stem cell transplant from an unrelated donor, was CMV-positive, and had acute and chronic GVHD. Some T cells may derive from the graft donor when a transplant has been performed. Specimen: PBMCs, collected roughly 390 days after allogeneic stem cell transplant with calcineurin inhibitor and methotrexate. The chain is made from TRBV4-1 and TRBJ1-5; too little of a D gene remains to name it. The CDR3 reads CASSQDTDRGIQPQHF. The DNA sequence is given as TGCGCCAGCAGCCAAGATACCGACCGCGGGATTCAGCCCCAGCATTTT.